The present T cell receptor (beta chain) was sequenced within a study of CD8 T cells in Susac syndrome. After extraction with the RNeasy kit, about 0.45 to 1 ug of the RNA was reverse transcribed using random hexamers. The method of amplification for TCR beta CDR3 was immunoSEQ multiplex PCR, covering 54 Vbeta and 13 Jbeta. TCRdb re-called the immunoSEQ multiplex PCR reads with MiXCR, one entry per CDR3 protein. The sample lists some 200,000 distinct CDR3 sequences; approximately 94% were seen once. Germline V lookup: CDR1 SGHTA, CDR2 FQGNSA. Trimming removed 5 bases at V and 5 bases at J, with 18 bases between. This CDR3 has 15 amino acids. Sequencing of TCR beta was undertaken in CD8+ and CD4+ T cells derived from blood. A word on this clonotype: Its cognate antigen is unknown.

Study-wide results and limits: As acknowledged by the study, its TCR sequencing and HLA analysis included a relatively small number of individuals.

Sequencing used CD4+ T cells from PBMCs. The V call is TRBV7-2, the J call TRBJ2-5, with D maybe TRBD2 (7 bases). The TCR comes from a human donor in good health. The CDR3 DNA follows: TGTGCCAGCAGCGGGGGCGCGGGGGTATGGGAGACCCAGTACTTC. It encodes CASSGGAGVWETQYF.